The next 31 T cell receptor beta chains were all read from a single sample in a study of early T cells in non-severe SARS-CoV-2 infection. Using its own MiXCR run on the 5' RACE reads, TCRdb lists one record per CDR3 protein. The sample consists of about 69,000 distinct CDR3 sequences, roughly 13% of them appearing once. What was sequenced was whole blood. Every receptor here comes from an adult who was a healthcare worker with PCR-confirmed SARS-CoV-2 infection or an uninfected control (not recorded which).

This clonotype was recorded a few times. The chain employs TRBV29-1 and TRBJ2-7, with TRBD1 matching over 8 bases. Germline lookup yields CDR1 SQVTM and CDR2 ANQGSEA. The CDR3 contains 13 residues. V shed 4 bases, J shed 3 bases, and the junction held 5 bases outside the gene matches. CDR3 coding DNA: TGCAGCGTTGGGGGACAGGTCAACTACGAGCAGTACTTC. This encodes CSVGGQVNYEQYF.

This clonotype has ten or more counts. The chain combines TRBV10-3 with TRBJ1-3; D not resolved. The CDR3 contains 17 residues. Germline lookup yields CDR1 ENHRY and CDR2 SYGVKD. V dropped 0 bases and J dropped 0 bases, with 12 bases sitting between them. CDR3 protein: CAISESIPGSSGNTIYF. CDR3 in DNA: TGTGCCATCAGTGAGTCGATTCCGGGGAGCTCTGGAAACACCATATATTTT.

This chain joins TRBV15 and TRBJ1-3; tentative D call: TRBD1 (5 bases). V was shortened by 0 bases and J by 6 bases, with 12 bases between the two germline ends. CDR3 length: 15 residues. CDR1 is LNHNV and CDR2 is YYDKDF in the germline V gene (reference sequence). CDR3: CATSRDLGQLNTIYF. The CDR3 DNA follows: TGTGCCACCAGCAGAGATTTGGGGCAACTAAACACCATATATTTT.

This clonotype showed up just a few times. The V and J genes are TRBV27 and TRBJ2-6; no definite D call. The CDR3 runs to 14 residues. The germline gives CDR1 MNHEY, CDR2 SMNVEV (reference sequence). Trimming took off 3 bases at V and 0 bases at J, with 3 bases between the two ends. CDR3 bases: TGTGCCAGCAGTTTTAGCTCTGGGGCCAACGTCCTGACTTTC. Translated: CASSFSSGANVLTF.

The chain has TRBV28 and TRBJ2-7; D not resolved. The V end was cut by 6 bases, the J end by 9 bases, with 12 bases between. Germline loops: CDR1 MDHEN, CDR2 SYDVKM. The CDR3 runs 11 residues. In DNA, the CDR3 is TGTGCCAGCAGACGCGACACCCGGCAGTACTTC. It translates to CASRRDTRQYF.

The rearrangement links TRBV28 to TRBJ2-3; 8 nucleotides align to TRBD2. Unmatched junction bases numbered 11, after V lost 0 bases and J lost 0 bases. Germline CDR1 reads MDHEN; CDR2 reads SYDVKM. The CDR3 runs to 19 residues. CDR3 sequence (DNA): TGTGCCAGCAGTTTATGGCGGGCGGGGGGCGTTGTGAGCACAGATACGCAGTATTTT. It translates to CASSLWRAGGVVSTDTQYF.

This rearrangement joins TRBV19 to TRBJ1-2; a weak D match, TRBD1 (5 bases). The CDR3 has 10 residues. CDR1 is LNHDA and CDR2 is SQIVND in the germline V gene (reference sequence). CDR3 bases: TGTGCAGCGGGGCACTATGGCTACACCTTC. It yields the protein CAAGHYGYTF. Variable domain in full (rest from reference TRBV19 and TRBJ1-2): DGGITQSPKYLFRKEGQNVTLSCEQNLNHDAMYWYRQDPGQGLRLIYYSQIVNDFQKGDIAEGYSVSREKKESFPLTVTSAQKNPTAFYLCAAGHYGYTFGSGTRLTVV.

This chain joins TRBV10-3 and TRBJ1-1, with 7 bases lining up with TRBD1. Trimming took 10 bases from V and 4 from J; bases not matched to a gene: 9. The CDR3 consists of 13 residues. Germline-derived CDR1 and CDR2 are ENHRY and SYGVKD. The DNA of the CDR3 is TGTGCCAGCAGGGACAGAGACAGCACTGAAGCTTTCTTT. Protein: CASRDRDSTEAFF.

This clonotype has a handful of counts. V usage is TRBV20-1 and J usage is TRBJ2-5; TRBD2 agrees at 11 bases. V shed 5 bases and J 7 bases; nucleotides not matched to a gene: 15. This CDR3 region has 16 residues. Germline values: CDR1 DFQATT, CDR2 SNEGSKA (reference sequence). DNA for the CDR3: TGCAGTGCTCCCATCCCCGGGGCTAGCGGGGGGCGGACCCAGTACTTC. It encodes CSAPIPGASGGRTQYF.

This clonotype has a count of ten or more. The chain links TRBV7-2 to TRBJ2-7, with unresolved D. Germline V gives CDR1 SGHTA, CDR2 FQGNSA. The germline V and J ends were trimmed by 3 bases and 4 bases, with 7 bases remaining between them. The CDR3 loop spans 12 amino acids. DNA of the CDR3: TGTGCCAGCAGCTTGCTGGCTTACGAGCAGTACTTC. As protein: CASSLLAYEQYF.

The chain uses TRBV29-1 and TRBJ2-1; 9 bases align to TRBD2. Per germline, CDR1 SQVTM and CDR2 ANQGSEA. CDR3 length equals 13 residues. V shed 5 bases and J 8 bases; nucleotides not matched to a gene: 7. The CDR3 sequence: CSVSSGGRYEQFF. The CDR3 region has the DNA TGCAGCGTTAGTAGCGGGGGAAGGTATGAGCAGTTCTTC.

The chain carries TRBV20-1 and TRBJ1-1, with 7 bases lining up with TRBD1. CDR3 length: 12 amino acids. The trim removed 4 bases at V and 1 base at J, leaving 0 bases unmatched. Germline-derived CDR1 and CDR2 are DFQATT and SNEGSKA (reference sequence). The CDR3: CSANRGNTEAFF. The CDR3 region has the DNA TGCAGTGCTAACAGGGGGAACACTGAAGCTTTCTTT.

This clonotype was detected only a few times. CDR3 in amino acids: CASGREGQETQYF. Written as DNA, the CDR3 is TGTGCCAGCGGCAGGGAGGGTCAAGAGACCCAGTACTTC. This chain connects TRBV28 to TRBJ2-5; 7 positions agree with TRBD2. V lost 8 bases, J lost 2 bases, and 5 bases stayed unmatched. The V gene's germline CDR1 is MDHEN and CDR2 SYDVKM. The length of the CDR3 is 13 residues.

CDR3 DNA sequence: TGCAGCGTTGAAGGAGGAGCGGCCGATGGCTACACCTTC. It translates to CSVEGGAADGYTF. This chain joins TRBV29-1 and TRBJ1-2; no reliable D call. The ends were cut back, 1 base at V and 6 bases at J, with 12 bases in the middle. This CDR3 is 13 amino acids long. Germline-derived CDR1 and CDR2 are SQVTM and ANQGSEA.

This clonotype was picked up many times. This chain connects TRBV7-2 to TRBJ2-7, with D possibly matching TRBD1 (6 bases). The CDR3 has 16 residues. V was cut by 5 bases and J by 0 bases, with 17 bases left in between. CDR1 and CDR2 from the germline V gene are SGHTA and FQGNSA. This CDR3 reads CASSPRQARYSYEQYF. The DNA for the CDR3 is TGTGCCAGCAGCCCCCGACAGGCGAGGTACTCCTACGAGCAGTACTTC.

This clonotype was detected many times. This rearrangement joins TRBV28 to TRBJ2-7; D might be TRBD1 (5 bases). The V end lost 8 bases, the J end lost 5 bases, and 10 bases lay between the germline ends. This CDR3 contains 11 residues. CDR1 is MDHEN and CDR2 is SYDVKM in the germline V gene. CDR3 DNA sequence: TGTGCCAGCGAAGGGGTGGACGAGCAGTACTTC. It codes for CASEGVDEQYF.

The chain combines TRBV20-1 with TRBJ2-5; D unclear. This CDR3 is 15 amino acids long. Germline V gives CDR1 DFQATT, CDR2 SNEGSKA (reference sequence). V was cut by 0 bases and J by 6 bases, with 17 bases left in between. The CDR3, as DNA: TGCAGTGCTAGAGACCCTCGGGCTGTTGAAAAGACCCAGTACTTC. This translates into CSARDPRAVEKTQYF.

V is TRBV12-3 or TRBV12-4 and J is TRBJ1-5; weak D call: TRBD1 (6 bases). The CDR3 loop spans 18 amino acids. The V end lost 4 bases, the J end lost 4 bases, and 23 bases lay between the germline ends. The CDR3 reads CASSSPGGQGFGNQPQHF. CDR3 sequence (DNA): TGTGCCAGCAGTTCCCCCGGTGGTCAGGGGTTTGGGAATCAGCCCCAGCATTTT.

The V call is TRBV6-1, the J call TRBJ2-7, with D possibly being TRBD1 or TRBD2 (5 bases each). This CDR3 is 14 amino acids long. Germline V gives CDR1 MNHNS, CDR2 SASEGT. V dropped 2 bases and J dropped 2 bases, with 10 bases sitting between them. The CDR3 sequence: CASSELVGAYEQYF. Here the CDR3 DNA reads TGTGCCAGCAGTGAACTAGTGGGGGCCTACGAGCAGTACTTC.

This clonotype has at least ten counts. The J gene is TRBJ2-5, the V gene TRBV7-2; D is possibly TRBD2 (6 bases). This CDR3 contains 16 residues. Trimming cost V 1 base and J 4 bases, with 16 bases left between them. Germline V gene lookup returns CDR1 SGHTA and CDR2 FQGNSA. CDR3 in amino acids: CASSLDVGPGGETQYF. DNA for the CDR3: TGTGCCAGCAGCTTAGACGTAGGCCCCGGGGGAGAGACCCAGTACTTC.

V and J are TRBV6-6 and TRBJ2-3; 12 nucleotides align to TRBD2. V was clipped by 5 bases and J by 5 bases; unmatched bases: 8. The CDR3 is made up of 16 amino acids. Per the germline V gene, CDR1 is MNHNY and CDR2 is SVGAGI (reference sequence). CDR3 nucleotide sequence: TGTGCCAGCAGTCCCTGGACTAGCGGGGCGGGAGATACGCAGTATTTT. Its translation: CASSPWTSGAGDTQYF.

The chain couples TRBV20-1 to TRBJ2-7, with 9 positions matching TRBD2. CDR3 size: 15 residues. The V gene end was trimmed by 0 bases and the J gene end by 1 base; junction bases not matched to a gene: 4. From germline, CDR1 is DFQATT and CDR2 SNEGSKA (reference sequence). The CDR3 protein is CSARDPSGGSYEQYF. CDR3 nucleotide sequence: TGCAGTGCTAGAGACCCAAGCGGGGGGTCCTACGAGCAGTACTTC.

This clonotype came up many times. As DNA, the CDR3 is TGTGCCAGCTCACCCGGGACGGGGCCGGCTATGAACACTGAAGCTTTCTTT. Its translation: CASSPGTGPAMNTEAFF. The chain carries TRBV18 and TRBJ1-1, with a weak D call TRBD1 (5 bases). The CDR3 loop spans 17 amino acids. Germline V lookup: CDR1 KGHSH, CDR2 LQKENI. V dropped 3 bases and J dropped 0 bases, with 17 bases sitting between them. The whole variable domain, filled in from reference TRBV18 and TRBJ1-1, reads NAGVMQNPRHLVRRRGQEARLRCSPMKGHSHVYWYRQLPEEGLKFMVYLQKENIIDESGMPKERFSAEFPKEGPSILRIQQVVRGDSAAYFCASSPGTGPAMNTEAFFGQGTRLTVV.

This clonotype was seen more than once but under ten times. V is TRBV20-1 and J is TRBJ2-3; 10 positions agree with TRBD1. V was clipped by 6 bases and J by 3 bases; unmatched bases: 9. This CDR3 has 15 residues. Germline CDR1 and CDR2: DFQATT and SNEGSKA (reference sequence). CDR3 sequence: CSAAWDRGGTDTQYF. The CDR3 DNA reads TGCAGTGCCGCCTGGGACAGGGGTGGGACAGATACGCAGTATTTT.

This clonotype was counted a few times. The rearrangement uses TRBV6-5 and TRBJ2-3, with D maybe TRBD1 (5 bases). The CDR3 totals 16 residues. Trimming removed 2 bases at V and 0 bases at J, with 12 bases between. The germline gives CDR1 MNHEY, CDR2 SVGAGI. As DNA, the CDR3 is TGTGCCAGCAGTTACGGGGCTAGGGCTAGCACAGATACGCAGTATTTT. It yields the protein CASSYGARASTDTQYF.

The chain carries TRBV9 and TRBJ2-1; TRBD2 matches 8 bases. The V gene's germline CDR1 is SGDLS and CDR2 YYNGEE. The CDR3 is made up of 14 amino acids. The V gene end was trimmed by 3 bases and the J gene end by 6 bases; junction bases not matched to a gene: 5. The CDR3 nucleotides are TGTGCCAGCAGCGCTACTAGCGGACCCAATGAGCAGTTCTTC. Translation: CASSATSGPNEQFF.

This clonotype appeared a few times. The CDR3 loop reads CASSYGERYEQYF. The CDR3 DNA sequence: TGTGCCAGCAGTTACGGGGAGCGCTACGAGCAGTACTTC. V is TRBV6-5 and J is TRBJ2-7; perhaps TRBD2 as D (5 bases). The CDR3 sequence is 13 residues long. Germline-derived CDR1 and CDR2 are MNHEY and SVGAGI. Trimming took off 2 bases at V and 3 bases at J, with 8 bases between the two ends.

The chain is built from TRBV5-1 and TRBJ2-7, with D perhaps TRBD2 (5 bases). V lost 7 bases and J lost 1, with 12 bases in between. This CDR3 has 13 amino acids. The V gene's germline CDR1 is SGHRS and CDR2 YFSETQ. CDR3 region: CASSFPGSYEQYF. CDR3 nucleotide sequence: TGCGCCAGCTCCTTCCCGGGGTCCTACGAGCAGTACTTC.

The chain carries TRBV20-1 and TRBJ1-6, with D perhaps TRBD1 (6 bases). V lost 3 bases and J 8 bases, leaving 8 bases between the germline ends. CDR1 and CDR2 from the germline V gene are DFQATT and SNEGSKA (reference sequence). This CDR3 contains 12 residues. CDR3: CSARDSHSPLHF. DNA of the CDR3: TGCAGTGCTAGGGACAGCCATTCACCCCTCCACTTT.

In its sample, this clonotype was seen a few times. The chain is built from TRBV6-2 or TRBV6-3 and TRBJ2-3; 8 bases are shared with TRBD2. V lost 8 bases and J lost 2; bases outside the gene matches: 12. CDR1 MNHEY and CDR2 SVGEGT come from the germline V gene. The CDR3 sequence is 16 residues long. This CDR3 reads CASGLLIAGITDTQYF. In DNA form, the CDR3 reads TGTGCCAGCGGCCTGCTAATAGCGGGGATCACAGATACGCAGTATTTT.

The sample holds a few counts of this clonotype. This chain uses TRBV6-4 with TRBJ2-3; 8 nucleotides align to TRBD1. Germline V CDR1 and CDR2: MRHNA, SNTAGT. Unmatched junction bases numbered 8, after V lost 5 bases and J lost 4 bases. The CDR3 totals 15 residues. CDR3 loop: CASSTSGQGPDTQYF. CDR3 bases: TGTGCCAGCAGTACCTCTGGACAGGGCCCAGATACGCAGTATTTT.